One sample yielded the 2 T cell receptor beta chains listed below, sequenced in a study of cytomegalovirus exposure and HLA in healthy donors. Primers: 60 Vbeta forward and 13 Jbeta reverse. Method: immunoSEQ multiplex PCR; TCRdb's copy keeps in-frame clones and lacks some. The sample records roughly 190,000 clones, roughly 80% being singletons. The sample comprised PBMCs. These receptors were taken from a female donor in good health and CMV-seronegative.

This sequence joins TRBV25-1 and TRBJ2-6, with D unclear. V was trimmed by 3 bases and J by 0 bases, leaving 15 bases between them. The CDR3 is 18 amino acids. CDR1 MGHDK and CDR2 SYGVNS come from the germline V gene. The CDR3 here is CASSESETLSSGANVLTF. The CDR3 DNA reads TGTGCCAGCAGTGAGTCGGAGACGCTCAGCTCTGGGGCCAACGTCCTGACTTTC.

CDR3 in amino acids: CASTTSGRDNEQFF. The CDR3 DNA reads as TGTGCCAGCACGACTAGCGGGAGGGACAATGAGCAGTTCTTC. The chain joins TRBV6-5 to TRBJ2-1; 14 nucleotides match TRBD2. CDR3 length: 14 residues. Trimming took 7 bases from V and 5 from J; bases not matched to a gene: 1. Looked up from germline, CDR1 is MNHEY and CDR2 is SVGAGI.